These 30 T cell receptor beta chains originate from one sample sequenced in a study of blood T cell repertoires in COVID-19. TCRdb keeps only in-frame clones here, not all; method: immunoSEQ multiplex PCR. The table records roughly 80,000 clones, around 82% of them present only once. What was sequenced was peripheral blood. The receptors here all came from a human donor in a cohort sampled during active COVID-19.

The V and J genes are TRBV28 and TRBJ2-7, with TRBD1 identical over 7 bases. V trimming: 6 bases; J trimming: 6 bases; junction bases outside the gene matches: 5. The CDR3 has 12 amino acids. CDR1 is MDHEN, CDR2 SYDVKM, per germline. CDR3: CASRWGQFEQYF. DNA for the CDR3: TGTGCCAGCAGGTGGGGACAGTTCGAGCAGTACTTC.

This clone was seen once. CDR3 residues: CASRTTGSNQPQHF. The CDR3, as DNA: TGTGCCAGCAGGACCACAGGGAGCAATCAGCCCCAGCATTTT. The chain links TRBV27 to TRBJ1-5, with D possibly being TRBD1 (6 bases). V lost 6 bases, J lost 1 base, and 10 bases lay in between. The CDR3 sequence is 14 residues long. The germline V gene encodes CDR1 MNHEY and CDR2 SMNVEV (reference sequence).

The chain recombines TRBV2 with TRBJ1-2, with 7 bases fitting TRBD1. Unmatched junction bases numbered 2, after V lost 3 bases and J lost 4 bases. The CDR3 covers 13 residues. Germline CDR1 SNHLY, CDR2 FYNNEI. The CDR3 loop is CASSEDRSYGYTF. CDR3 bases: TGTGCCAGCAGTGAGGACAGGAGCTATGGCTACACCTTC.

This clone showed up just once. The chain combines TRBV11-2 with TRBJ1-1, with 8 bases fitting TRBD1. The CDR3 has 16 residues. In germline, CDR1 is SGHAT, CDR2 FQNNGV. The junction had 8 bases not matched to a gene; V was cut back by 3 bases and J by 2 bases. The CDR3 DNA is TGTGCCAGCAGCTTCACCTCAGGGACAGGTAACACTGAAGCTTTCTTT. Translated: CASSFTSGTGNTEAFF.

The V call is TRBV6-6, the J call TRBJ2-7, with 8 nucleotides matching TRBD1. Germline CDR1 reads MNHNY; CDR2 reads SVGAGI (reference sequence). There are 15 residues in the CDR3. The ends lost 6 bases at V and 2 bases at J; junction bases unmatched: 9. DNA of the CDR3: TGTGCCAGCAGCCCAACGACAGGGGTACCCTACGAGCAGTACTTC. Translating gives CASSPTTGVPYEQYF.

The chain couples TRBV27 to TRBJ1-2; D is possibly TRBD1 (6 bases). The CDR3 spans 14 residues. The germline gives CDR1 MNHEY, CDR2 SMNVEV (reference sequence). V was pared by 5 bases and J by 4 bases, with 14 bases between. Here the CDR3 DNA reads TGTGCCAGCAGTCCCCACAGGGACATCTATGGCTACACCTTC. The encoded protein is CASSPHRDIYGYTF.

This clone appeared a few times. The chain carries TRBV7-2 and TRBJ1-1; a weak D match, TRBD1 (5 bases). The V gene's germline CDR1 is SGHTA and CDR2 FQGNSA. V was pared by 2 bases and J by 0 bases, with 10 bases between. The CDR3 totals 15 residues. CDR3: CASSLWGRMNTEAFF. DNA of the CDR3: TGTGCCAGCAGCTTATGGGGGAGGATGAACACTGAAGCTTTCTTT.

Details on this clone: This sample also contains other DNA sequences that code for the same CDR3. V gene TRBV7-6 combines with J gene TRBJ2-3; 8 bases are a match to TRBD2. CDR1 and CDR2 from the germline V gene are SGHVS and FNYEAQ. The CDR3 spans 15 residues. V gave up 5 bases and J gave up 0 bases; unmatched junction bases: 4. The CDR3: CASSLRGGSTDTQYF. The CDR3 nucleotides read TGTGCCAGCAGCCTCCGGGGGGGGAGCACAGATACGCAGTATTTT.

The chain recombines TRBV20-1 with TRBJ2-3, with a weak D call TRBD2 (5 bases). Germline CDR1 DFQATT, CDR2 SNEGSKA (reference sequence). V lost 3 bases and J 5 bases, leaving 18 bases between the germline ends. This CDR3 has 15 amino acids. CDR3 DNA sequence: TGCAGTGCTAGTGGAGCGGCTGGGTTGCAAGATACGCAGTATTTT. Its translation is CSASGAAGLQDTQYF.

J is TRBJ2-7 and V is TRBV5-4; 8 nucleotides match TRBD1. Trimming at V came to 0 bases and at J to 0 bases, leaving 8 bases not matched to a gene. CDR1 and CDR2 from the germline V gene are SGHNT and YYREEE (reference sequence). The length of the CDR3 is 17 residues. The CDR3 reads CASSLGQGALSSYEQYF. DNA for the CDR3: TGTGCCAGCAGCTTGGGCCAGGGGGCTTTGAGCTCCTACGAGCAGTACTTC.

J is TRBJ1-2 and V is TRBV19, with 9 bases matching TRBD1. Germline-derived CDR1 and CDR2 are LNHDA and SQIVND (reference sequence). The CDR3 is 14 residues long. Germline trimming cut 0 bases from V and 4 bases from J; bases unmatched to any gene: 0. The CDR3 DNA reads as TGTGCCAGTAGTATAGAGACAGGGGGCTATGGCTACACCTTC. Translating gives CASSIETGGYGYTF.

The genes are TRBV4-1 and TRBJ1-3, with unresolved D. V was pared by 1 base and J by 3 bases, with 13 bases between. There are 16 residues in the CDR3. Per the germline V gene, CDR1 is MGHRA and CDR2 is YSYEKL. The CDR3 region has the DNA TGCGCCAGCAGCCAAGCTCCGTCCGGGAATGGAAACACCATATATTTT. Translated, it gives CASSQAPSGNGNTIYF.

This clone occurred a few times. V usage is TRBV3-1 (or the pseudogene TRBV3-2) and J usage is TRBJ1-5, with D perhaps matching TRBD1 (5 bases). The CDR3 extends over 14 amino acids. The germline gives CDR1 LGHDT, CDR2 YNNKEL (reference sequence). The V and J ends lost 2 bases and 4 bases respectively, with 9 bases between them. CDR3 in DNA: TGTGCCAGCAGCCAACGGGGGGGAAATCAGCCCCAGCATTTT. As protein: CASSQRGGNQPQHF.

This clone showed up many times. This chain uses TRBV7-9 with TRBJ2-1, with D maybe TRBD1 (6 bases). The V end lost 1 base, the J end lost 0 bases, and 7 bases lay between the germline ends. Germline values: CDR1 SEHNR, CDR2 FQNEAQ (reference sequence). This CDR3 contains 15 residues. This CDR3 is CASSLEGDSYNEQFF. Written as DNA, the CDR3 is TGTGCCAGCAGCTTAGAGGGGGACTCCTACAATGAGCAGTTCTTC.

This clone was observed many times. The chain uses TRBV5-1 and TRBJ1-1, with a weak D call TRBD1 (5 bases). The CDR3 runs 14 residues. Germline lookup yields CDR1 SGHRS and CDR2 YFSETQ. V was cut by 2 bases and J by 1 base, with 9 bases left in between. The CDR3 region has the DNA TGCGCCAGCAGCTTCGCGGGGGGGAACACTGAAGCTTTCTTT. It translates to CASSFAGGNTEAFF.

The chain combines TRBV24-1 with TRBJ2-2; 7 bases match TRBD1. The CDR3 runs 14 residues. V was clipped by 4 bases and J by 8 bases; unmatched bases: 6. In germline, CDR1 is KGHDR, CDR2 SFDVKD. The CDR3 loop is CATSEMTGLGELFF. CDR3 bases: TGTGCCACCAGTGAAATGACAGGGTTGGGGGAGCTGTTTTTT.

The chain joins TRBV3-1 (or the pseudogene TRBV3-2) to TRBJ2-1; tentative D call: TRBD2 (6 bases). This CDR3 has 15 amino acids. Germline CDR1 and CDR2: LGHDT and YNNKEL (reference sequence). Trimming removed 4 bases from V and 4 bases from J, with 14 bases in between. CDR3 in DNA: TGTGCCAGCAGCCCCCCCCCGCGGGGATACAATGAGCAGTTCTTC. This codes for CASSPPPRGYNEQFF.

The gene calls are TRBV6-5 and TRBJ1-6; D perhaps matches TRBD1 (6 bases). The CDR3 totals 15 residues. V lost 5 bases, J lost 8 bases, and 16 bases lay in between. The germline gives CDR1 MNHEY, CDR2 SVGAGI. CDR3 nucleotide sequence: TGTGCCAGCAGTCGAACAGGGTCCGTGGATTCACCCCTCCACTTT. Residues: CASSRTGSVDSPLHF.

The chain carries TRBV20-1 and TRBJ2-7, with D maybe TRBD1 (6 bases). Germline CDR1 reads DFQATT; CDR2 reads SNEGSKA (reference sequence). The CDR3 totals 11 residues. V lost 6 bases, J lost 6 bases, and 12 bases lay in between. CDR3 residues: CSAKQGSEQYF. The CDR3 DNA follows: TGCAGTGCAAAACAGGGCAGCGAGCAGTACTTC.

The CDR3 DNA sequence: TGTGCCAGCAGTGAGGGCAGGGGGCTTGCCACTGAAGCTTTCTTT. This gives the protein CASSEGRGLATEAFF. V is TRBV25-1 and J is TRBJ1-1, with TRBD1 matching 8 bases. This CDR3 is built from 15 residues. Trimming took 3 bases from V and 4 from J; bases not matched to a gene: 7. Germline lookup yields CDR1 MGHDK and CDR2 SYGVNS. The complete variable domain, with remaining parts taken from reference TRBV25-1 and TRBJ1-1, reads EADIYQTPRYLVIGTGKKITLECSQTMGHDKMYWYQQDPGMELHLIHYSYGVNSTEKGDLSSESTVSRIRTEHFPLTLESARPSHTSQYLCASSEGRGLATEAFFGQGTRLTVV.

This chain uses TRBV7-2 with TRBJ2-3; D not resolved. The CDR3 totals 12 residues. Trimming took 5 bases from V and 2 from J, leaving 5 bases between them. Germline V lookup: CDR1 SGHTA, CDR2 FQGNSA. DNA for the CDR3: TGTGCCAGCAGCGACAACACAGATACGCAGTATTTT. This sequence encodes CASSDNTDTQYF.

The chain employs TRBV28 and TRBJ1-2; D is undetermined. Germline V gives CDR1 MDHEN, CDR2 SYDVKM. This CDR3 comprises 12 residues. The V end was cut by 10 bases, the J end by 6 bases, with 15 bases between. Here the CDR3 reads CAIPSKLHGYTF. The CDR3 DNA reads TGTGCCATTCCCTCAAAGCTGCATGGCTACACCTTC.

The chain recombines TRBV2 with TRBJ2-4, with a weak D call TRBD2 (6 bases). V was cut by 1 base and J by 3 bases, with 13 bases left in between. The CDR3 totals 16 residues. From germline, CDR1 is SNHLY and CDR2 FYNNEI. The CDR3 protein is CASSEEAGSGKNIQYF. CDR3 nucleotide sequence: TGTGCCAGCAGTGAAGAGGCGGGGTCCGGCAAAAACATTCAGTACTTC.

This chain uses TRBV5-4 with TRBJ1-2, with 8 bases fitting TRBD1. Germline CDR1 SGHNT, CDR2 YYREEE (reference sequence). V gave up 4 bases and J gave up 6 bases; unmatched junction bases: 5. The CDR3 length is 13 residues. CDR3 residues: CASSVDRGNGYTF. CDR3 bases: TGTGCCAGCAGCGTTGACAGGGGCAATGGCTACACCTTC.

The chain uses TRBV5-4 and TRBJ2-1; 8 nucleotides agree with TRBD2. Germline V lookup: CDR1 SGHNT, CDR2 YYREEE (reference sequence). The CDR3 loop spans 15 amino acids. The trim removed 5 bases at V and 5 bases at J, leaving 9 bases unmatched. This CDR3 is CASSSGTRFHNEQFF. In nucleotides, the CDR3 is TGTGCCAGCAGTTCCGGGACTAGGTTCCACAATGAGCAGTTCTTC. The variable domain in full, completed from reference TRBV5-4 and TRBJ2-1, reads ETGVTQSPTHLIKTRGQQVTLRCSSQSGHNTVSWYQQALGQGPQFIFQYYREEENGRGNFPPRFSGLQFPNYSSELNVNALELDDSALYLCASSSGTRFHNEQFFGPGTRLTVL.

The V call is TRBV3-1 (or the pseudogene TRBV3-2), the J call TRBJ2-7; 9 bases are a match to TRBD1. Germline values: CDR1 LGHDT, CDR2 YNNKEL (reference sequence). This CDR3 spans 14 amino acids. Losses at the gene ends were 3 bases for V and 6 bases for J; bases not matched to a gene: 6. The CDR3 DNA follows: TGTGCCAGCAGCCAGGGACAGGGATTTCGCGAGCAGTACTTC. Amino acids: CASSQGQGFREQYF.

V is TRBV28 and J is TRBJ2-7; TRBD2 aligns across 7 bases. V lost 4 bases and J lost 0; bases outside the gene matches: 15. CDR3 length: 18 residues. The germline V gene encodes CDR1 MDHEN and CDR2 SYDVKM. The CDR3 DNA is TGTGCCAGCAGTTCCTTGGGGGGAGGGGATAGGTCCTCCTACGAGCAGTACTTC. It codes for CASSSLGGGDRSSYEQYF.

The chain combines TRBV18 with TRBJ2-7; TRBD1 matches 7 bases. CDR3 size: 15 residues. From germline, CDR1 is KGHSH and CDR2 LQKENI. The J segment lost 1 base and the V segment lost 2 bases, leaving 5 bases of the junction unmatched. CDR3 loop: CASSPGEGASYEQYF. The CDR3 DNA is TGTGCCAGCTCACCAGGTGAGGGGGCTTCCTACGAGCAGTACTTC. Full variable domain (missing parts from reference TRBV18 and TRBJ2-7): NAGVMQNPRHLVRRRGQEARLRCSPMKGHSHVYWYRQLPEEGLKFMVYLQKENIIDESGMPKERFSAEFPKEGPSILRIQQVVRGDSAAYFCASSPGEGASYEQYFGPGTRLTVT.

The chain uses TRBV29-1 and TRBJ1-1; D unclear. V was trimmed by 7 bases and J by 6 bases, leaving 12 bases between them. The germline V gene encodes CDR1 SQVTM and CDR2 ANQGSEA. The CDR3 extends over 11 amino acids. The CDR3 here is CSAGVGPEAFF. CDR3 in DNA: TGCAGCGCCGGGGTGGGTCCTGAAGCTTTCTTT.

The chain couples TRBV4-1 to TRBJ2-7; 9 positions match TRBD1. Looked up from germline, CDR1 is MGHRA and CDR2 is YSYEKL. V was clipped by 4 bases and J by 2 bases; unmatched bases: 6. The CDR3 length is 15 residues. Written as DNA, the CDR3 is TGCGCCAGCAGCCCCGCCGGGACAGGGACCTACGAGCAGTACTTC. Translating gives CASSPAGTGTYEQYF.